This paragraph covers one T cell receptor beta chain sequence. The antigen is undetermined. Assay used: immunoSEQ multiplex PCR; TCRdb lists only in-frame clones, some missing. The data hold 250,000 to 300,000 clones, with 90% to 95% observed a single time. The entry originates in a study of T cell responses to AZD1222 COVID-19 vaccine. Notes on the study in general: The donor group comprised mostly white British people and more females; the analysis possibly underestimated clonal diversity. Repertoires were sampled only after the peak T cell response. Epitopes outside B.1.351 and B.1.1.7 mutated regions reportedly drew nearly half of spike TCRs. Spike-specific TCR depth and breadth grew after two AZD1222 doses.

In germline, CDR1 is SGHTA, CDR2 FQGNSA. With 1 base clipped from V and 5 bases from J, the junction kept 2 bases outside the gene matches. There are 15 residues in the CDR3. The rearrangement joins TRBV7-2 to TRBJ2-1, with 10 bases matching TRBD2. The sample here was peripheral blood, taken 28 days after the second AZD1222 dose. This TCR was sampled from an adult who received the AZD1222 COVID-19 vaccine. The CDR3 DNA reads TGTGCCAGCAGCTTAGGACTAGCGGGTAACAATGAGCAGTTCTTC. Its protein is CASSLGLAGNNEQFF.